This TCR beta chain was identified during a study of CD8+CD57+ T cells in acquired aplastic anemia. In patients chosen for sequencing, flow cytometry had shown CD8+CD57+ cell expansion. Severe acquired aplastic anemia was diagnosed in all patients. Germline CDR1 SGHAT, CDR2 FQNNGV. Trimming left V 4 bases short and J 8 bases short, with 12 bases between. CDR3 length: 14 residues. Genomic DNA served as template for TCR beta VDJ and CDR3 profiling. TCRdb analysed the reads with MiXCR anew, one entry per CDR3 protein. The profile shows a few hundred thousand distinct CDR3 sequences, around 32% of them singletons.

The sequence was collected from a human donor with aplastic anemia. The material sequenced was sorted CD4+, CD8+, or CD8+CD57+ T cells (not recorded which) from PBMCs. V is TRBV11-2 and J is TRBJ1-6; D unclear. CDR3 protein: CASSYRVRDSPLHF. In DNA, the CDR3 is TGTGCCAGCAGCTACCGGGTCCGCGATTCACCCCTCCACTTT. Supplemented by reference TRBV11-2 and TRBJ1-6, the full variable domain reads EAGVAQSPRYKIIEKRQSVAFWCNPISGHATLYWYQQILGQGPKLLIQFQNNGVVDDSQLPKDRFSAERLKGVDSTLKIQPAKLEDSAVYLCASSYRVRDSPLHFGNGTRLTVT.